A single sample gave rise to the 3 T cell receptor beta chains below, sequenced in a study of cytomegalovirus exposure and HLA in healthy donors. Primers for the PCR totalled 60 Vbeta and 13 Jbeta. Assay used: immunoSEQ multiplex PCR; TCRdb lists only in-frame clones, some missing. Of under 60,000 clones listed, about 80% are singletons. Sequences were obtained from PBMCs. Receptor source: a middle-aged woman in good health and CMV-seropositive.

This rearrangement joins TRBV9 to TRBJ2-6; a possible D gene is TRBD1 (5 bases). V lost 3 bases, J lost 4 bases, and 17 bases lay in between. Germline V gives CDR1 SGDLS, CDR2 YYNGEE. The CDR3 sequence is 17 residues long. CDR3 sequence reads: CASSARTGLSGANVLTF. The CDR3 region has the DNA TGTGCCAGCAGCGCAAGAACAGGTCTATCCGGGGCCAACGTCCTGACTTTC.

The gene calls are TRBV5-1 and TRBJ1-6, with D perhaps TRBD1 (5 bases). The CDR3 contains 15 residues. CDR1 is SGHRS and CDR2 is YFSETQ in the germline V gene. Trimming took off 4 bases at V and 9 bases at J, with 17 bases between the two ends. Here the CDR3 reads CASSAGPGRGSPLHF. CDR3 in DNA: TGCGCCAGCAGCGCCGGGCCAGGGCGGGGTTCACCCCTCCACTTT.

This clone was detected once. The CDR3 loop reads CASSMHPGYASDSNQPQHF. As DNA, the CDR3 is TGTGCCAGTAGTATGCACCCAGGGTATGCATCTGATAGCAATCAGCCCCAGCATTTT. The rearrangement joins TRBV19 to TRBJ1-5, with D perhaps TRBD1 (5 bases). The V end was cut by 3 bases, the J end by 0 bases, with 21 bases between. The CDR3 sequence is 19 residues long. Germline V gene data show CDR1 as LNHDA and CDR2 as SQIVND (reference sequence).